Shown below are 23 T cell receptor beta chains from a single sample sequenced in a study of blood T cell repertoires in COVID-19. This table comes from immunoSEQ multiplex PCR, and its TCRdb copy is limited to in-frame clones, with some not included. Of 95,000 to 150,000 clones detected, more than 75% appear once; the ten largest clones hold under 30%. Sequenced sample: peripheral blood. The receptors here all came from a woman aged 70-85 years with acute or convalescent COVID-19.

The chain uses TRBV9 and TRBJ2-1; 8 bases line up with TRBD2. V lost 3 bases, J lost 7 bases, and 6 bases stayed unmatched. Germline V gives CDR1 SGDLS, CDR2 YYNGEE. This CDR3 has 14 amino acids. The CDR3 region has the DNA TGTGCCAGCAGCGCCGGGGGGGCGTGGAATGAGCAGTTCTTC. It translates to CASSAGGAWNEQFF.

CDR3 DNA: TGCGCCAGCAGCTTGGGCCAGGGGGCCTACAATGAGCAGTTCTTC. Translated, it gives CASSLGQGAYNEQFF. The J gene is TRBJ2-1, the V gene TRBV5-1; 7 nucleotides line up with TRBD1. Per germline, CDR1 SGHRS and CDR2 YFSETQ. This CDR3 is 15 amino acids long. The trim removed 0 bases at V and 2 bases at J, leaving 2 bases unmatched.

The chain employs TRBV10-2 and TRBJ1-1; D perhaps matches TRBD1 (5 bases). Germline assignment: CDR1 WSHSY and CDR2 SAAADI. This CDR3 contains 14 residues. Trimming stripped 2 bases from V and 3 bases from J, with 10 bases between. CDR3 sequence: CASSETGGDTEAFF. DNA for the CDR3: TGCGCCAGCAGTGAGACCGGAGGGGACACTGAAGCTTTCTTT.

The CDR3 nucleotides read TGTGCCTGGAGTTCAGGCGGGAATAGCTACACCTTC. It codes for CAWSSGGNSYTF. This chain uses TRBV30 with TRBJ1-2; D ambiguous. With 2 bases removed from V and 9 bases from J, the gap between germline ends came to 13 bases. The CDR3 consists of 12 residues. Germline values: CDR1 GTSNPN, CDR2 SVGIG (reference sequence).

This sequence joins TRBV10-2 and TRBJ1-5, with D hard to call. Germline V lookup: CDR1 WSHSY, CDR2 SAAADI. V lost 2 bases, J lost 7 bases, and 12 bases lay in between. This CDR3 is 14 amino acids long. CDR3 residues: CASSESWASQPQHF. In DNA form, the CDR3 reads TGCGCCAGCAGTGAGAGCTGGGCTTCCCAGCCCCAGCATTTT.

This clone appeared once. V gene TRBV9 combines with J gene TRBJ2-5; D is possibly TRBD1 (5 bases). V lost 0 bases and J 0 bases, leaving 6 bases between the germline ends. CDR1 is SGDLS and CDR2 is YYNGEE in the germline V gene. The CDR3 runs 14 residues. CDR3 DNA: TGTGCCAGCAGCGTAGAAGGGGACCAAGAGACCCAGTACTTC. It specifies CASSVEGDQETQYF.

CDR3 coding DNA: TGTGCCAGTAGCAGTCCGGGACAGGGTTTTTTGCCCCAGCATTTT. Protein sequence: CASSSPGQGFLPQHF. This sequence joins TRBV19 and TRBJ1-5, with 9 bases aligning to TRBD1. V gave up 6 bases and J gave up 9 bases; unmatched junction bases: 12. CDR3 size: 15 residues. Germline V CDR1 and CDR2: LNHDA, SQIVND (reference sequence).

V and J are TRBV14 and TRBJ2-1, with D perhaps matching TRBD1 (6 bases). Germline V lookup: CDR1 SGHDN, CDR2 FVKESK. CDR3 length: 13 residues. V shed 3 bases and J shed 9 bases, with 12 bases lying between them. Here the CDR3 reads CASSQESRGEQFF. The CDR3, as DNA: TGTGCCAGCAGCCAGGAGTCCAGGGGTGAGCAGTTCTTC. Combining the CDR3 with reference TRBV14 and TRBJ2-1 gives the whole variable domain EAGVTQFPSHSVIEKGQTVTLRCDPISGHDNLYWYRRVMGKEIKFLLHFVKESKQDESGMPNNRFLAERTGGTYSTLKVQPAELEDSGVYFCASSQESRGEQFFGPGTRLTVL.

The chain couples TRBV19 to TRBJ1-6; possibly TRBD1 for D (5 bases). Germline-derived CDR1 and CDR2 are LNHDA and SQIVND (reference sequence). CDR3 length equals 12 residues. The V end was cut by 6 bases, the J end by 12 bases, with 12 bases between. CDR3 protein: CASRTGGGPLHF. CDR3 nucleotide sequence: TGTGCCAGTAGAACGGGCGGGGGACCCCTCCACTTT. The variable domain in full, completed from reference TRBV19 and TRBJ1-6, reads DGGITQSPKYLFRKEGQNVTLSCEQNLNHDAMYWYRQDPGQGLRLIYYSQIVNDFQKGDIAEGYSVSREKKESFPLTVTSAQKNPTAFYLCASRTGGGPLHFGNGTRLTVT.

The rearrangement uses TRBV18 and TRBJ2-3, with no clear D. CDR1 is KGHSH and CDR2 is LQKENI in the germline V gene. The CDR3 covers 13 residues. V dropped 4 bases and J dropped 2 bases, with 7 bases sitting between them. The CDR3 DNA reads as TGTGCCAGCTCACAAGCTACCACAGATACGCAGTATTTT. It is translated as CASSQATTDTQYF. The variable domain in full, completed from reference TRBV18 and TRBJ2-3, reads NAGVMQNPRHLVRRRGQEARLRCSPMKGHSHVYWYRQLPEEGLKFMVYLQKENIIDESGMPKERFSAEFPKEGPSILRIQQVVRGDSAAYFCASSQATTDTQYFGPGTRLTVL.

V and J are TRBV7-9 and TRBJ1-2, with 7 bases lining up with TRBD1. The J segment lost 5 bases and the V segment lost 3 bases, leaving 3 bases of the junction unmatched. The length of the CDR3 is 13 residues. In germline, CDR1 is SEHNR, CDR2 FQNEAQ (reference sequence). DNA of the CDR3: TGTGCCAGCAGCTTGCCAGGGGGGTATGGCTACACCTTC. It codes for CASSLPGGYGYTF.

CDR3 sequence reads: CASSLGNSGSPLHF. The CDR3 nucleotides are TGCGCCAGCAGCTTGGGGAACAGCGGTTCACCCCTCCACTTT. J is TRBJ1-6 and V is TRBV5-1, with unresolved D. The germline V and J ends were trimmed by 0 bases and 9 bases, with 10 bases remaining between them. Germline assignment: CDR1 SGHRS and CDR2 YFSETQ. This CDR3 has 14 amino acids.

The chain is built from TRBV27 and TRBJ1-2; 7 positions agree with TRBD1. CDR1 MNHEY and CDR2 SMNVEV come from the germline V gene (reference sequence). The CDR3 runs to 17 residues. V was pared by 2 bases and J by 4 bases, with 13 bases of the junction left unmatched. The CDR3 protein is CASSLGATGTKAYGYTF. In DNA form, the CDR3 reads TGTGCCAGCAGTTTAGGGGCGACAGGGACCAAAGCCTATGGCTACACCTTC.

The chain links TRBV6-5 to TRBJ1-3, with a weak D call TRBD1 (6 bases). This CDR3 region has 14 residues. Germline V gene lookup returns CDR1 MNHEY and CDR2 SVGAGI. Trimming removed 6 bases from V and 2 bases from J, with 11 bases in between. The chain's CDR3 is CASSLQGPGNTIYF. The CDR3 DNA reads as TGTGCCAGCAGCTTACAGGGTCCTGGAAACACCATATATTTT.

The chain has TRBV6-5 and TRBJ1-2; TRBD1 might be the D (6 bases). The CDR3 length is 15 residues. V was cut by 6 bases and J by 0 bases, with 14 bases left in between. The germline CDR1 and CDR2 sequences are MNHEY and SVGAGI. CDR3 nucleotide sequence: TGTGCCAGCAGACCCGGACAGTTAGCTAACTATGGCTACACCTTC. Translation gives CASRPGQLANYGYTF.

The chain recombines TRBV6-6 with TRBJ2-7; 7 nucleotides agree with TRBD1. This CDR3 region has 15 residues. With 4 bases clipped from V and 4 bases from J, the junction kept 10 bases outside the gene matches. Germline lookup yields CDR1 MNHNY and CDR2 SVGAGI (reference sequence). This chain's CDR3 is CASSSPETGLYEQYF. CDR3 DNA sequence: TGTGCCAGCAGTTCCCCCGAGACAGGGCTTTACGAGCAGTACTTC.

The V and J genes are TRBV7-9 and TRBJ1-1; a weak D match, TRBD1 (6 bases). The germline V gene encodes CDR1 SEHNR and CDR2 FQNEAQ (reference sequence). The CDR3 loop spans 15 amino acids. The V end lost 4 bases, the J end lost 4 bases, and 16 bases lay between the germline ends. The CDR3 sequence: CASSYDPRGSTEAFF. Here the CDR3 DNA reads TGTGCCAGCAGCTATGACCCCAGGGGTAGCACTGAAGCTTTCTTT.

The V call is TRBV19, the J call TRBJ1-1; 12 positions match TRBD1. V shed 5 bases, J shed 6 bases, and the junction held 10 bases outside the gene matches. The CDR3 loop spans 16 amino acids. The germline CDR1 and CDR2 sequences are LNHDA and SQIVND (reference sequence). The CDR3 protein is CASSDRRDRGRAEAFF. Here the CDR3 DNA reads TGTGCCAGTAGTGATCGCCGGGACAGGGGGCGGGCTGAAGCTTTCTTT.

In nucleotides, the CDR3 is TGTGCCAGCCGCCCCCTCCGGGACAGACTCTACAATGAGCAGTTCTTC. The encoded protein is CASRPLRDRLYNEQFF. This chain connects TRBV2 to TRBJ2-1; 7 bases line up with TRBD1. The CDR3 runs to 16 residues. From germline, CDR1 is SNHLY and CDR2 FYNNEI. With 8 bases clipped from V and 3 bases from J, the junction kept 13 bases outside the gene matches.

V is TRBV5-1 and J is TRBJ2-2; 7 nucleotides align to TRBD2. The CDR3 length is 15 residues. Germline-derived CDR1 and CDR2 are SGHRS and YFSETQ. The J segment lost 1 base and the V segment lost 6 bases, leaving 6 bases of the junction unmatched. CDR3 residues: CASNPAGLNTGELFF. The CDR3 region has the DNA TGCGCCAGCAATCCAGCGGGGCTGAACACCGGGGAGCTGTTTTTT.

The chain has TRBV6-5 and TRBJ1-1; 7 nucleotides line up with TRBD1. The V gene end was trimmed by 6 bases and the J gene end by 5 bases; junction bases not matched to a gene: 9. CDR3 length: 14 residues. Germline values: CDR1 MNHEY, CDR2 SVGAGI. Here the CDR3 DNA reads TGTGCCAGCAGCGCTACCACAGGGGTGACTGAAGCTTTCTTT. Translated: CASSATTGVTEAFF.

The chain uses TRBV7-8 and TRBJ2-3; tentatively, D is TRBD1 (7 bases). The CDR3 consists of 16 residues. Trimming took off 5 bases at V and 9 bases at J, with 24 bases between the two ends. CDR1 and CDR2 from the germline V gene are SGHVS and FQNEAQ. DNA of the CDR3: TGTGCCAGCAGCGCTAGGGAAACACAGGGGACTTTAACGCAGTATTTT. Translation: CASSARETQGTLTQYF.

The genes are TRBV5-1 and TRBJ1-4; D not certain. The CDR3 is 14 amino acids. Trimming cost V 5 bases and J 8 bases, with 16 bases left between them. Germline loops: CDR1 SGHRS, CDR2 YFSETQ. This CDR3 is CASSELGVGEKLFF. The CDR3 DNA reads as TGCGCCAGCAGTGAGCTCGGGGTCGGAGAAAAACTGTTTTTT.